Below, 30 T cell receptor beta chains from the same sample are listed, as sequenced in a study of Tregs in tolerant kidney transplant recipients. The method was immunoSEQ multiplex PCR; TCRdb's version includes in-frame clones alone and lacks a portion of them. The sample lists tens of thousands of clones, roughly 84% occurring once. Source material: CD4+ T cells from blood. Source of these receptors: a human donor in good health.

The table lists this clone with a count of one. The rearrangement links TRBV6-5 to TRBJ1-5; no reliable D call. Trimming left V 7 bases short and J 5 bases short, with 15 bases between. The V gene's germline CDR1 is MNHEY and CDR2 SVGAGI. This CDR3 is built from 14 residues. CDR3 nucleotides: TGTGCCAGCACAAGGACGTCGAGCGATCAGCCCCAGCATTTT. Protein sequence: CASTRTSSDQPQHF.

The chain joins TRBV4-3 to TRBJ2-3, with unresolved D. V was shortened by 1 base and J by 2 bases, with 16 bases between the two germline ends. CDR3 length equals 17 residues. Germline V gene lookup returns CDR1 LGHNA and CDR2 YSLEER. The DNA for the CDR3 is TGCGCCAGCAGCCAAGGGTCTGCTGTTTCTTTCACAGATACGCAGTATTTT. Translated: CASSQGSAVSFTDTQYF.

V is TRBV25-1 and J is TRBJ2-6; D might be TRBD2 (7 bases). Trimming removed 3 bases from V and 3 bases from J, with 15 bases in between. Germline-derived CDR1 and CDR2 are MGHDK and SYGVNS. The CDR3 is 17 residues long. This chain's CDR3 is CASSDPTGRGGANVLTF. The CDR3 DNA sequence: TGTGCCAGCAGTGATCCCACAGGGAGGGGTGGGGCCAACGTCCTGACTTTC.

The chain's CDR3 is CASSPLAGAPGELFF. The CDR3 DNA reads TGTGCCAGCAGCCCCCTAGCGGGGGCCCCCGGGGAGCTGTTTTTT. This chain joins TRBV7-2 and TRBJ2-2; 10 nucleotides line up with TRBD2. The germline gives CDR1 SGHTA, CDR2 FQGNSA. Losses at the gene ends were 5 bases for V and 6 bases for J; bases not matched to a gene: 6. The CDR3 spans 15 residues.

V and J are TRBV6-5 and TRBJ2-2; D gene unclear. Trimming pared 5 bases from V and 5 bases from J, leaving 9 bases between. This CDR3 region has 13 residues. CDR1 and CDR2 from the germline V gene are MNHEY and SVGAGI. CDR3 region: CASSEKRTGELFF. The CDR3 DNA follows: TGTGCCAGCAGTGAAAAGAGGACCGGGGAGCTGTTTTTT.

This rearrangement joins TRBV9 to TRBJ1-5, with D tentatively TRBD1 (5 bases). Trimming stripped 1 base from V and 5 bases from J, with 10 bases between. This CDR3 region has 14 residues. In germline, CDR1 is SGDLS, CDR2 YYNGEE. CDR3 DNA sequence: TGTGCCAGCAGCGTAAATTCAGGGCATCAGCCCCAGCATTTT. This gives the protein CASSVNSGHQPQHF. The full variable domain, completed using reference TRBV9 and TRBJ1-5, is DSGVTQTPKHLITATGQRVTLRCSPRSGDLSVYWYQQSLDQGLQFLIQYYNGEERAKGNILERFSAQQFPDLHSELNLSSLELGDSALYFCASSVNSGHQPQHFGDGTRLSIL.

CDR3 coding DNA: TGTGCCAGCAGTTTAGAAATCTTGAACACTGAAGCTTTCTTT. Its protein product is CASSLEILNTEAFF. The chain recombines TRBV28 with TRBJ1-1; the D is unclear. CDR1 MDHEN and CDR2 SYDVKM come from the germline V gene. The CDR3 has 14 amino acids. Trimming took 2 bases from V and 0 from J, leaving 7 bases between them.

The chain joins TRBV5-6 to TRBJ2-7; D is unresolved. CDR1 and CDR2 (germline): SGHDT, YYEEEE. CDR3 length: 11 amino acids. V gave up 7 bases and J gave up 3 bases, with 8 bases separating them. This CDR3 reads CASGSFYEQYF. The CDR3 nucleotides are TGTGCCAGCGGTAGTTTCTACGAGCAGTACTTC.

The chain carries TRBV29-1 and TRBJ1-2; no reliable D call. Germline V gene data show CDR1 as SQVTM and CDR2 as ANQGSEA. The CDR3 totals 9 residues. The V end was cut by 4 bases, the J end by 7 bases, with 4 bases between. CDR3 nucleotides: TGCAGCGTTGTAGCTGGCTACACCTTC. Translating gives CSVVAGYTF.

Here the CDR3 reads CASSDSYGGPGTDTQYF. The CDR3, as DNA: TGTGCCAGCAGTGACTCCTACGGGGGGCCTGGCACAGATACGCAGTATTTT. The rearrangement links TRBV6-4 to TRBJ2-3; perhaps TRBD2 as D (7 bases). Germline V CDR1 and CDR2: MRHNA, SNTAGT. V was pared by 0 bases and J by 1 base, with 14 bases between. The CDR3 loop spans 17 amino acids.

The chain carries TRBV4-2 and TRBJ2-3; 8 bases agree with TRBD2. The CDR3 sequence is 17 residues long. J gave up 1 base and V 0 bases, and 6 bases lay outside the gene matches. Per germline, CDR1 LGHNA and CDR2 YNFKEQ. CDR3 sequence reads: CASSQDLLAARTDTQYF. The CDR3 DNA is TGTGCCAGCAGCCAAGACTTACTAGCGGCCCGCACAGATACGCAGTATTTT.

This chain links TRBV18 with TRBJ1-1; D gene unclear. The CDR3 covers 14 residues. Germline V gene lookup returns CDR1 KGHSH and CDR2 LQKENI. V was clipped by 3 bases and J by 0 bases, with 8 bases between them. CDR3 DNA sequence: TGTGCCAGCTCACCTCCCTCCGTGAACACTGAAGCTTTCTTT. This sequence encodes CASSPPSVNTEAFF.

V usage is TRBV29-1 and J usage is TRBJ1-3; 11 bases map to TRBD1. The CDR3 runs 12 residues. The germline gives CDR1 SQVTM, CDR2 ANQGSEA. The V segment lost 6 bases and the J segment 8 bases; nucleotides outside the gene matches: 3. The CDR3 DNA follows: TGCAGCGTGCGGGGACAGGGGGACACCATATATTTT. This gives the protein CSVRGQGDTIYF. Based on the CDR3 plus reference TRBV29-1 and TRBJ1-3, the full variable domain is SAVISQKPSRDICQRGTSLTIQCQVDSQVTMMFWYRQQPGQSLTLIATANQGSEATYESGFVIDKFPISRPNLTFSTLTVSNMSPEDSSIYLCSVRGQGDTIYFGEGSWLTVV.

V and J are TRBV5-1 and TRBJ2-5; TRBD2 might be the D (5 bases). The V end was cut by 1 base, the J end by 5 bases, with 9 bases between. CDR1 SGHRS and CDR2 YFSETQ come from the germline V gene. This CDR3 contains 13 residues. The CDR3 sequence is CASSLTGEETQYF. DNA of the CDR3: TGCGCCAGCAGCTTGACCGGGGAGGAGACCCAGTACTTC. The full variable domain, in which reference TRBV5-1 and TRBJ2-5 provide the parts outside the CDR3, is KAGVTQTPRYLIKTRGQQVTLSCSPISGHRSVSWYQQTPGQGLQFLFEYFSETQRNKGNFPGRFSGRQFSNSRSEMNVSTLELGDSALYLCASSLTGEETQYFGPGTRLLVL.

The J gene is TRBJ2-7, the V gene TRBV10-3, with 14 bases that match TRBD2. CDR1 is ENHRY and CDR2 is SYGVKD in the germline V gene. J lost 4 bases, V lost 1 base, and 3 bases had no gene match. CDR3 length: 16 residues. This chain's CDR3 is CAISEWGLAGVYEQYF. In nucleotides, the CDR3 is TGTGCCATCAGTGAGTGGGGACTAGCGGGAGTTTACGAGCAGTACTTC.

This clone is a singleton in its sample. V gene TRBV27 combines with J gene TRBJ1-1; D gene uncertain. Germline assignment: CDR1 MNHEY and CDR2 SMNVEV (reference sequence). This CDR3 has 15 amino acids. The ends were cut back, 2 bases at V and 4 bases at J, with 14 bases in the middle. This chain's CDR3 is CASSLRDTGPTEAFF. The CDR3 DNA sequence: TGTGCCAGCAGTTTAAGAGACACCGGCCCCACTGAAGCTTTCTTT.

This chain joins TRBV14 and TRBJ2-5; D may be TRBD1 or TRBD2 (5 bases each). Trimming cost V 1 base and J 4 bases, with 16 bases left between them. CDR1 and CDR2 from the germline V gene are SGHDN and FVKESK. The CDR3 has 16 amino acids. The chain's CDR3 is CASSQARGQMPETQYF. The DNA for the CDR3 is TGTGCCAGCAGCCAAGCCCGGGGCCAAATGCCAGAGACCCAGTACTTC.

This clone was observed a single time. The gene calls are TRBV4-2 and TRBJ1-1; D gene unclear. The CDR3 loop spans 14 amino acids. Germline V gene sequence: CDR1 LGHNA, CDR2 YNFKEQ. V lost 0 bases, J lost 6 bases, and 11 bases lay in between. CDR3 sequence: CASSQDLSNPEAFF. CDR3 nucleotides: TGTGCCAGCAGCCAAGATTTATCTAACCCTGAAGCTTTCTTT.

The rearrangement uses TRBV7-2 and TRBJ1-5; no firm D call. From germline, CDR1 is SGHTA and CDR2 FQGNSA. The CDR3 is 12 residues long. V was clipped by 2 bases and J by 6 bases, with 5 bases between them. This CDR3 reads CASSLLGQPQHF. CDR3 DNA: TGTGCCAGCAGCTTATTGGGTCAGCCCCAGCATTTT.

There are many counts of this clone. The rearrangement uses TRBV4-3 and TRBJ2-7; D possibly corresponds to TRBD2 (6 bases). Germline-derived CDR1 and CDR2 are LGHNA and YSLEER. V lost 0 bases and J 1 base, leaving 10 bases between the germline ends. This CDR3 is built from 15 residues. This CDR3 reads CASSQEWTTSYEQYF. The CDR3 region has the DNA TGCGCCAGCAGCCAAGAGTGGACTACGTCCTACGAGCAGTACTTC.

The chain is built from TRBV5-6 and TRBJ2-3; D is unclear. The CDR3 spans 13 residues. Trimming removed 3 bases at V and 1 base at J, with 6 bases between. Per germline, CDR1 SGHDT and CDR2 YYEEEE. Written as DNA, the CDR3 is TGTGCCAGCAGCTCCGATCGCACAGATACGCAGTATTTT. Residues: CASSSDRTDTQYF.

J is TRBJ2-1 and V is TRBV5-1, with 10 bases fitting TRBD2. Germline lookup yields CDR1 SGHRS and CDR2 YFSETQ. Trimming at V came to 0 bases and at J to 8 bases, leaving 5 bases not matched to a gene. The CDR3 totals 15 residues. CDR3 nucleotides: TGCGCCAGCAGCTTGGTCTCTAGCGGGAGCCATGAGCAGTTCTTC. Amino acid sequence: CASSLVSSGSHEQFF.

V gene TRBV5-1 combines with J gene TRBJ1-5, with 7 positions matching TRBD1. The CDR3 has 16 amino acids. Germline V gives CDR1 SGHRS, CDR2 YFSETQ. J gave up 5 bases and V 4 bases, and 12 bases lay outside the gene matches. CDR3 residues: CASSRSGTAKDQPQHF. CDR3 nucleotide sequence: TGCGCCAGCAGCCGATCCGGGACAGCGAAAGATCAGCCCCAGCATTTT.

The CDR3 DNA reads as TGTGCCAGCGGGGGACAAGAGACCCAGTACTTC. Translated: CASGGQETQYF. The rearrangement uses TRBV28 and TRBJ2-5; D possibly matches TRBD1 or TRBD2 (5 bases each). Deletions cut 8 bases from V and 2 bases from J, with 6 bases between. In germline, CDR1 is MDHEN, CDR2 SYDVKM. The CDR3 is 11 amino acids.

The chain links TRBV7-9 to TRBJ1-6; D remains unclear. The V and J ends lost 1 base and 10 bases respectively, with 14 bases between them. The CDR3 spans 15 residues. Germline V gene data show CDR1 as SEHNR and CDR2 as FQNEAQ (reference sequence). CDR3 residues: CASSLGGTYYSPLHF. DNA of the CDR3: TGTGCCAGCAGCTTAGGTGGAACGTATTACTCACCCCTCCACTTT.

CDR3 sequence (DNA): TGTGCCAGCAGCCTCGAACACACTGAAGCTTTCTTT. The encoded protein is CASSLEHTEAFF. The J gene is TRBJ1-1, the V gene TRBV28, with D unresolved. The CDR3 is 12 residues long. With 6 bases removed from V and 3 bases from J, the gap between germline ends came to 8 bases. Germline CDR1 and CDR2: MDHEN and SYDVKM.

The chain couples TRBV25-1 to TRBJ2-2; 10 nucleotides match TRBD1. V lost 7 bases to trimming and J lost 6 bases; unmatched junction nucleotides: 5. This CDR3 contains 14 residues. Germline CDR1 reads MGHDK; CDR2 reads SYGVNS. Here the CDR3 reads CASTRGTGAGELFF. CDR3 DNA: TGTGCCAGCACAAGGGGGACAGGGGCCGGGGAGCTGTTTTTT.

This clone was seen a single time. This chain connects TRBV27 to TRBJ1-5, with no clear D. Germline V gene data show CDR1 as MNHEY and CDR2 as SMNVEV (reference sequence). The V end was cut by 0 bases, the J end by 4 bases, with 4 bases between. The CDR3 consists of 13 residues. CDR3 protein: CASSLSGNQPQHF. In DNA, the CDR3 is TGTGCCAGCAGTTTATCAGGGAATCAGCCCCAGCATTTT.

The CDR3 sequence is CAWTQGLNQPQHF. The CDR3 DNA sequence: TGTGCCTGGACTCAGGGCCTTAATCAGCCCCAGCATTTT. This chain joins TRBV30 and TRBJ1-5, with a weak D call TRBD1 (5 bases). CDR1 is GTSNPN and CDR2 is SVGIG in the germline V gene (reference sequence). This CDR3 is built from 13 residues. The ends were cut back, 4 bases at V and 4 bases at J, with 11 bases in the middle.

V and J are TRBV4-1 and TRBJ1-4; 7 bases align to TRBD1. CDR3 size: 15 residues. Trimming took 4 bases from V and 3 from J; bases not matched to a gene: 5. CDR1 and CDR2 from the germline V gene are MGHRA and YSYEKL. The CDR3 nucleotides are TGCGCCAGCAGCCCGCCGGGACAGCCTAATGAAAAACTGTTTTTT. Amino acid sequence: CASSPPGQPNEKLFF.